This note documents a single TCR beta chain sequence. The antigen it binds to is not known. No qualities accompany the bases; no much larger clone lies one base away. The roughly 39 donors, aged about 6 to 95 years, were systemically healthy Caucasian individuals from Russia. Each donor gave ten milliliters of peripheral blood, collected into EDTA-treated Vacutainer tubes. PBMCs were isolated by Ficoll-Paque density-gradient centrifugation, with at least 6 million obtained per sample. Total RNA, at least 6 micrograms per sample, was extracted from PBMCs with Trizol reagent. For every donor, an aliquot of PBMCs went through flow cytometry to measure the percentages of naive CD45RAhigh/CD27high T cells. The receptor library was made with 5' RACE. Sequenced on an Illumina HiSeq 2500. A second roughly 6 to 12 cycle PCR used a sample-barcoded 5' primer and a J-beta primer mix. A template-switch 5' adaptor carrying 12 random nucleotides introduced a unique molecular identifier onto each TCR beta cDNA molecule. Each sample yielded at least 2.5 million CDR3-containing paired-end reads. All of the RNA was converted into first-strand cDNA using the Mint cDNA synthesis kit, with a TRBC-specific oligonucleotide serving as the primer. All cDNA was treated with uracil-DNA glycosylase and then went through a first 18-cycle PCR with the universal primers M1SS and BC2_uni_R. Per the authors' processing: Normalization of each sample was performed by random selection of 1 million high-quality reads, each carrying a distinct molecular identifier. Reads with shared molecular identifiers were discarded instead of being binned into consensus sequences. MiTCR, set to a Q25 quality threshold and the strictest error-elimination algorithm, was used for CDR3 identification, clonotype clustering and error correction. A nonparametric unseen species model with Euler transformation was used to estimate lower-bound total TCR beta diversity. Through fastp at Q25 and MiXCR, TCRdb rebuilt clones from the public reads, retaining in-frame beta chains. When rows share a CDR3 protein, they turn into one entry using the most common DNA and genes. The V and J calls reflect TCRdb's pipeline rather than the authors' work. For this sample the table gives about 800,000 distinct CDR3 sequences, of which around a quarter were detected only once. The ten largest account for approximately 3.7% of the sample.

The record originates from a study of blood T cells in healthy people across ages (dated by TCRdb to about 2015). Some background on the complete study: In model experiments, roughly one uniquely barcoded TCR beta cDNA molecule per two T cells was captured by template switching. The study analyzed two additional independent replicas of 1 million unique cDNA reads from the same blood draw for two donors, one aged 18 to 30 and one aged 80 or older. The study measured age-related changes in TCR beta repertoire diversity using deep sequencing normalized with unique cDNA molecular identifiers. Four age groups were formed from the donors: young (average approximately 16 years), middle-aged (approximately 39), aged (around 68) and long-lived (more than 75).

What the research found in general, with its limitations: Estimates of total diversity from one million sequenced T cells were regarded as lower bounds and underestimates. Compared with the aged group, more naive CD4+ T cells, fewer expanded clones and increased TCR diversity were shown by the long-lived group, suggesting age selection. There was a strong correlation between observed TCR beta diversity and the percentage of naive T cells measured by flow cytometry. Because profiling used bulk unsorted PBMCs, naive and antigen-experienced compartments could not be compared conclusively. Because the CMV infection status of the donors was unknown, age-related changes in expanded clonotypes may potentially have been confounded. As age increased, observed TCR beta diversity per million T cells dropped in a roughly linear way, and a significant reduction was already evident by age 40.

This same sample was also taken into another study, of T cells of mothers and their children. The second source states: Donors were nine systemically healthy Caucasian individuals: three mothers and their six children. cDNA synthesis used all of the extracted RNA, with 1.5 ug of RNA in each 15 ul reaction. Sample barcodes and 2-4 random nucleotides were added via the M1S primer in the second PCR. Over 8 million TCR beta CDR3 reads were obtained for each mother, and some 3.1 million reads were obtained for each child. Thymic selection shapes the output of TCR recombination in a similar way in related and unrelated pairs, and inherited differences have a minor effect. Normalized repertoire overlap was always slightly but never significantly higher in related than unrelated mother-child pairs. With a sensitivity of 90 to 100 clones per million clonotypes, no persistent microchimeric T cell clones were detected. In the study, deep NGS was used to compare the TCR beta repertoires of mothers and children, and features distinguishing related mother-child pairs from unrelated individuals were sought. On average, the children were approximately 11 +/- 4 years old, while the mothers were approximately 41 +/- 4 years old. Libraries were sequenced on Illumina HiSeq 2000 with 100+100 nt paired-end reads after adapter ligation with NEBNext reagents. To prevent cross-contamination, the mother and child libraries were prepared a month apart and were sequenced in separate runs. Between about 500,000 and 2,100,000 distinct TCR beta clonotypes were identified per donor. Naive TCR beta clonotypes were estimated from low-frequency clonotypes matched to each donor's FACS-determined naive share, without sorting.

The clonotype comes from a boy between 5 and 17 years old in good health. The specimen was blood.

The DNA reads as follows: TGTGCCAGCAGCTTTGAGGCAGTTTCCTACGAGCAGTACTTC. This codes for CASSFEAVSYEQYF. The V and J segments used are TRBV7-2 and TRBJ2-7, with the identity of the D gene unclear. The CDR3 contains 14 residues, cysteine and phenylalanine counted. The kept DNA is CDR3 alone, 42 bases in frame from the first base. V and J are truncated by 3 bases and 1 base respectively, leaving an intervening sequence of 10 bases. For CDR1 and CDR2, the germline V gene lists SGHTA and FQGNSA.